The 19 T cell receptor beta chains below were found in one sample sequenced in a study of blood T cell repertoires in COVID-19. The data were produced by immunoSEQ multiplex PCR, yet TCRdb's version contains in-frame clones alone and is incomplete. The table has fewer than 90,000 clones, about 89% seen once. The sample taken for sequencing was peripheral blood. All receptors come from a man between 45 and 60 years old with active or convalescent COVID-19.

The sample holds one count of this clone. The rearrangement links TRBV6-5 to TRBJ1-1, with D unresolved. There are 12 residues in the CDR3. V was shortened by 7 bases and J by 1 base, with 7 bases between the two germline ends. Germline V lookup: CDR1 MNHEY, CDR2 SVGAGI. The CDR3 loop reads CASTAGNTEAFF. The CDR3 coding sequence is TGTGCCAGCACCGCGGGGAACACTGAAGCTTTCTTT.

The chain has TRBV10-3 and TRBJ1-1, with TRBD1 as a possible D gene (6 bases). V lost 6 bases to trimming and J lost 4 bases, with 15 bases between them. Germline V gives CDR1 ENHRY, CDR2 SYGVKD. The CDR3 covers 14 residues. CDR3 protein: CAIRINRDATEAFF. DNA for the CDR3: TGTGCCATCAGGATAAACAGGGACGCCACTGAAGCTTTCTTT.

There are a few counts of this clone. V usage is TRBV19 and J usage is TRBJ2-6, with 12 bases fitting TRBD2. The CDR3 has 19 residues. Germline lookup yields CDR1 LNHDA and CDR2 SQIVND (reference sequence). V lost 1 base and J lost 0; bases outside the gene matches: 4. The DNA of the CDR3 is TGTGCCAGTAGTATAGGACTAGCGGGGGTCCTCTCTGGGGCCAACGTCCTGACTTTC. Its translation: CASSIGLAGVLSGANVLTF.

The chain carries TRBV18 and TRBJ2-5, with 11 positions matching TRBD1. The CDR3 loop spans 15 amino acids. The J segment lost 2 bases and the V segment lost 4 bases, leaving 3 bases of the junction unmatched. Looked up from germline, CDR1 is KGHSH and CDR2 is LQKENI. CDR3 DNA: TGTGCCAGCTCACAGGGGACAGGGGGTCAAGAGACCCAGTACTTC. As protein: CASSQGTGGQETQYF.

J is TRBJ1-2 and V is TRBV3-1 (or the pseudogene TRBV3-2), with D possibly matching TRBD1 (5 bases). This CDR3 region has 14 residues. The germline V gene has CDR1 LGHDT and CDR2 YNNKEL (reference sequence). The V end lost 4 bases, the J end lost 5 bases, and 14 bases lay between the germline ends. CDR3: CASSPQVNGYGYTF. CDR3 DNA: TGTGCCAGCAGCCCACAGGTGAATGGTTATGGCTACACCTTC.

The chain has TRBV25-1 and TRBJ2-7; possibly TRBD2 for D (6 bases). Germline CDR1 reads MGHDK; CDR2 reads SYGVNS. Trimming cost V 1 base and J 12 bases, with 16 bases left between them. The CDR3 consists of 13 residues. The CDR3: CASSESGTGVWYV. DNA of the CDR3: TGTGCCAGCAGTGAATCTGGGACTGGGGTGTGGTACGTC.

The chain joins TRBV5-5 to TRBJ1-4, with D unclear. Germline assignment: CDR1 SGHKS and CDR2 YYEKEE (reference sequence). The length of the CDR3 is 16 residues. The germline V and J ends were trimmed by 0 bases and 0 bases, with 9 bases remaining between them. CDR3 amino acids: CASSLASRSTNEKLFF. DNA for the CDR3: TGTGCCAGCAGCTTGGCCTCCAGGTCAACTAATGAAAAACTGTTTTTT.

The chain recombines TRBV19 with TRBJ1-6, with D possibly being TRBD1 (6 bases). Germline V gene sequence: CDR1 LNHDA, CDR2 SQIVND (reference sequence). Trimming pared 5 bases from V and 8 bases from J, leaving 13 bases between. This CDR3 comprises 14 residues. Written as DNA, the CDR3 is TGTGCCAGTAGTCCAAGGGAGGGGGATTCACCCCTCCACTTT. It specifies CASSPREGDSPLHF.

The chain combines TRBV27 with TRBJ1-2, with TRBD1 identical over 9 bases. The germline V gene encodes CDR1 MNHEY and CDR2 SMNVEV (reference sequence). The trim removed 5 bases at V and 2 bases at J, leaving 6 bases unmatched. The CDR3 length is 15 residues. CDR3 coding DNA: TGTGCCAGCAGTCCTGACAGGGGGGGGAACTATGGCTACACCTTC. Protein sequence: CASSPDRGGNYGYTF.

In DNA form, the CDR3 reads TGTGCCAGCAGCAAACTGCCTCGGGGGCAGTACGTC. The encoded protein is CASSKLPRGQYV. The chain combines TRBV21-1 with TRBJ2-7; the table assigns TRBD2, which was not confirmed against the DNA. TRBV21-1 is tagged as a pseudogene. The CDR3 is 12 amino acids.

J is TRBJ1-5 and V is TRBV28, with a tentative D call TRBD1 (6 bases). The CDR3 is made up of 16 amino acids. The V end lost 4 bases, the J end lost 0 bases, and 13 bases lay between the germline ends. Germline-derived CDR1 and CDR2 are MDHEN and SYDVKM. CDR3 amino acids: CASSSLTGNSNQPQHF. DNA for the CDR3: TGTGCCAGCAGTTCCCTGACAGGCAATAGCAATCAGCCCCAGCATTTT.

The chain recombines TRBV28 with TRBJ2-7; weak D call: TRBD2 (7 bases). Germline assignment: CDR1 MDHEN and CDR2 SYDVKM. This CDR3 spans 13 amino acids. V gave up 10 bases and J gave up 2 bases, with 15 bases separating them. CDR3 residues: CATGEGGPYEQYF. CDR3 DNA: TGTGCCACCGGGGAGGGGGGGCCCTACGAGCAGTACTTC.

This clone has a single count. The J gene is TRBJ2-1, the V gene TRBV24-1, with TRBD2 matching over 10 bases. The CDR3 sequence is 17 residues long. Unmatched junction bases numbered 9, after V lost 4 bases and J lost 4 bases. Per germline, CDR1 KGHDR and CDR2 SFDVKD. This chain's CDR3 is CATSDPNSGGAYNEQFF. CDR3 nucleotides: TGTGCCACCAGTGACCCTAACAGCGGGGGGGCTTACAATGAGCAGTTCTTC.

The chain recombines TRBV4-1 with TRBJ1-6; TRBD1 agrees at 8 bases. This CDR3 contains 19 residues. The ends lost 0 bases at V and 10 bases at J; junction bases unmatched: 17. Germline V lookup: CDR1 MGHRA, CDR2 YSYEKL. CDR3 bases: TGCGCCAGCAGCCAAGAAGGACAGGGCTCTGTGGAAGTGAGATCACCCCTCCACTTT. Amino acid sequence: CASSQEGQGSVEVRSPLHF.

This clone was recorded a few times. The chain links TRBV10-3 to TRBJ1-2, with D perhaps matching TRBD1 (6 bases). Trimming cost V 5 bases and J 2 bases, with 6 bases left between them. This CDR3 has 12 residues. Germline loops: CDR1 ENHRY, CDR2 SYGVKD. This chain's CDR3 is CAISTGNYGYTF. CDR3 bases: TGTGCCATCAGTACAGGGAACTATGGCTACACCTTC.

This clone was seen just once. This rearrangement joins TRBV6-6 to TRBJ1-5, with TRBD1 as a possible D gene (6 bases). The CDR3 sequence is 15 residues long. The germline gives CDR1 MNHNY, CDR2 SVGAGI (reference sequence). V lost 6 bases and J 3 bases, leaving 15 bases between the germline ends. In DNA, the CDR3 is TGTGCCAGCAGCTACACGGCAGGGGCCAATCAGCCCCAGCATTTT. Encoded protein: CASSYTAGANQPQHF.

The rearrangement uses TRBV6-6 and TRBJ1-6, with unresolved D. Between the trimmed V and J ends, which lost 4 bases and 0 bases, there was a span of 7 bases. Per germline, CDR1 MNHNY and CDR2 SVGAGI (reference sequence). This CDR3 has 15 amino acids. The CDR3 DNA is TGTGCCAGCAGTTCTACGAGCTCCTATAATTCACCCCTCCACTTT. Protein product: CASSSTSSYNSPLHF.

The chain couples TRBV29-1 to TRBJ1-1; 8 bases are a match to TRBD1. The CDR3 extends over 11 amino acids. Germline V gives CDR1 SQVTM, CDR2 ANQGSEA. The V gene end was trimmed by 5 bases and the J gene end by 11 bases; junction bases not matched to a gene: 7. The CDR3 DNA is TGCAGCGTTCAACAGGGGGAATTGGCTTTCTTT. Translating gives CSVQQGELAFF.

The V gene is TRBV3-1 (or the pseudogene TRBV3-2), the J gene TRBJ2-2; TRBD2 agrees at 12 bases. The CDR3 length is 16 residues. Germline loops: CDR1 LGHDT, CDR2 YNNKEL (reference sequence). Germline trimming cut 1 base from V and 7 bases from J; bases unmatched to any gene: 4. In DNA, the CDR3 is TGTGCCAGCAGCCAAGTCACTAGCGGGGGGAGCGGGGAGCTGTTTTTT. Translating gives CASSQVTSGGSGELFF.